This TCR beta chain was identified in a study of blood T cell repertoires in COVID-19. Study-wide background: Acute and convalescent COVID-19 specimens originated in the United States, Italy and Spain. From T cells, B-cell-depleted T cells, or PBMCs came the material, which was cDNA or gDNA.

Looked up from germline, CDR1 is SNHLY and CDR2 is FYNNEI. Trimming took 7 bases from V and 3 from J; bases not matched to a gene: 6. This CDR3 has 13 amino acids. In the original workflow: Nucleated cell counts were estimated from reference gene primer amplification. Libraries were prepared by immunoSEQ multiplex PCR; TCRdb keeps only in-frame clonotypes and omits some of them. V, J and clone size reflect that table, while D and trimming were determined from the DNA. Here the sample spans a few hundred thousand clones, 88% being singletons. The sample taken for sequencing was peripheral blood. The origin of this receptor is a man aged 18 to 29 with active or convalescent COVID-19. The gene calls are TRBV2 and TRBJ2-7; 7 bases map to TRBD1. The CDR3 loop reads CASTRDSNYEQYF. The CDR3 DNA follows: TGTGCCAGCACTAGGGACAGCAACTACGAGCAGTACTTC.